A selection of T cell receptor beta chains follows, all from one sample in a study of blood T cell repertoires in COVID-19. Clones were read by immunoSEQ multiplex PCR, and TCRdb kept only the in-frame ones, dropping some. The sample holds fewer than 350,000 clones; about 88% are singletons and the top ten take approximately 1%. The sequencing input was PBMCs or T cells enriched from blood (not recorded which). These receptors all stem from a woman aged 30 to 39 who had been exposed to COVID-19. Each CDR3 is given with its conserved first and last residue. A D gene is named only where the DNA matches it firmly. Clone size is not always given. Where it is, it says once, few, many or a class for expanded clones.

NA	TRBV13	NA	TRBJ1-4	14	CASSTTGNNEKLFF	TGTGCCAGCAGCACGACAGGAAATAATGAAAAACTGTTTTTT
NA	TRBV28	NA	TRBJ1-6	15	CASSLVADSWYSLHF	TGTGCCAGCAGTTTGGTGGCGGACTCTTGGTATTCCCTCCACTTT
NA	TRBV10-2	TRBD2	TRBJ2-7	13	CATSGTTPYEQYF	TGCGCCACCTCCGGGACTACCCCATACGAGCAGTACTTC
NA	TRBV10-1	TRBD2	TRBJ2-7	16	CASSESGTSGSNEQYF	TGCGCCAGCAGTGAGTCGGGGACTAGCGGGAGTAACGAGCAGTACTTC
NA	TRBV2	TRBD1	TRBJ2-3	14	CASRKDRGTDTQYF	TGTGCCAGCAGGAAGGACAGGGGGACAGATACGCAGTATTTT
NA	TRBV11-2	TRBD1	TRBJ1-2	14	CASSPTGANYGYTF	TGTGCCAGCAGCCCGACAGGGGCTAACTATGGCTACACCTTC
NA	TRBV29-1	NA	TRBJ2-7	12	CSAAAPGSEQYF	TGCAGCGCCGCGGCGCCCGGCTCCGAGCAGTACTTC
NA	TRBV3-1/TRBV3-2	NA	TRBJ2-7	14	CASSPTGFHHEQYF	TGTGCCAGCAGCCCCACGGGGTTCCACCACGAGCAGTACTTC
NA	TRBV10-2	NA	TRBJ2-7	15	CASSESIQTSYEQYF	TGCGCCAGCAGTGAGTCGATCCAGACTAGCTACGAGCAGTACTTC
NA	TRBV25-1	NA	TRBJ2-5	10	CASGRGTQYF	TGTGCCAGCGGACGGGGGACCCAGTACTTC
NA	TRBV2	TRBD1	TRBJ1-5	14	CASSRATGNQPQHF	TGTGCCAGCAGTAGGGCGACAGGGAATCAGCCCCAGCATTTT
few	TRBV28	NA	TRBJ1-1	14	CASSLVPRNTEAFF	TGTGCCAGCAGTTTGGTACCGCGGAACACTGAAGCTTTCTTT
NA	TRBV29-1	NA	TRBJ2-3	10	CSAGSDTQYF	TGCAGCGCCGGGTCAGATACGCAGTATTTT
few	TRBV5-1	NA	TRBJ2-7	14	CASSSTGYSYEQYF	TGCGCCAGCAGCTCCACAGGATACTCCTACGAGCAGTACTTC
few	TRBV10-3	NA	TRBJ2-7	14	CAISPGHPTYEQYF	TGTGCCATCAGTCCGGGACACCCTACCTACGAGCAGTACTTC